Following are 8 T cell receptor beta chains from one sample sequenced in a study of T cells in Graves' hyperthyroidism and ophthalmopathy. There were TCR beta CDR3 regions amplified from RNA transcripts. The HTBI primer set was used in a first-round RT-PCR of the TCR CDR3. TCRdb reprocessed the multiplex PCR reads with MiXCR, giving one entry per CDR3 protein. The data contain more than 95,000 distinct CDR3 sequences, 47% of them seen just once; the ten biggest clones take up roughly 26%. The material sequenced was blood. Source of these receptors: a man aged 35-49 years with Graves' hyperthyroidism.

This clonotype came up many times. This sequence joins TRBV7-2 and TRBJ1-1; D is undetermined. The CDR3 sequence is 12 residues long. Germline V gene lookup returns CDR1 SGHTA and CDR2 FQGNSA. V gave up 1 base and J gave up 10 bases, with 10 bases separating them. CDR3 sequence: CASSLDRSRAFF. CDR3 in DNA: TGTGCCAGCAGCTTAGACCGATCCAGAGCTTTCTTT.

There are many counts of this clonotype. The chain links TRBV3-1 to TRBJ2-5, with a tentative D call TRBD2 (7 bases). Trimming stripped 1 base from V and 9 bases from J, with 9 bases between. This CDR3 has 12 residues. Germline V gene data show CDR1 as LGHDT and CDR2 as YNNKEL (reference sequence). The CDR3 coding sequence is TGTGCCAGCAGCCAAGGAGGGGGGGCCCAGTACTTC. This translates into CASSQGGGAQYF.

Points on this clonotype: The CDR3 does not close with the conserved phenylalanine or tryptophan, likely indicating a read error. This rearrangement joins TRBV28 to TRBJ2-6; D is undetermined. CDR1 is MDHEN, CDR2 SYDVKM, per germline. The V and J ends lost 5 bases and 1 base respectively, with 9 bases between them. The CDR3 runs 15 residues. CDR3 nucleotides: TGTGCCAGCAGTCCCCGATTGTCTGGGGCCAACGTCCTGACTGTC. It codes for CASSPRLSGANVLTV.

The table lists this clonotype with many counts. The genes are TRBV2 and TRBJ1-5; D is possibly TRBD1 (6 bases). The CDR3 totals 14 residues. V lost 4 bases and J lost 4, with 11 bases in between. Germline V gene data show CDR1 as SNHLY and CDR2 as FYNNEI. DNA of the CDR3: TGTGCCAGCAGTGGCACAGGGCCGAATCAGCCCCAGCATTTT. Protein sequence: CASSGTGPNQPQHF.

This clonotype was seen at least ten times. The chain carries TRBV5-6 and TRBJ2-2, with TRBD1 as a possible D gene (6 bases). Per germline, CDR1 SGHDT and CDR2 YYEEEE. The CDR3 length is 15 residues. V lost 7 bases to trimming and J lost 4 bases, with 17 bases between them. The CDR3 reads CASQRGFVGTGELFF. In nucleotides, the CDR3 is TGTGCCAGCCAGAGGGGGTTCGTCGGCACCGGGGAGCTGTTTTTT. Supplemented by reference TRBV5-6 and TRBJ2-2, the full variable domain reads DAGVTQSPTHLIKTRGQQVTLRCSPKSGHDTVSWYQQALGQGPQFIFQYYEEEERQRGNFPDRFSGHQFPNYSSELNVNALLLGDSALYLCASQRGFVGTGELFFGEGSRLTVL.

In its sample, this clonotype was seen once. Germline and junction disagree at one end, which may indicate a read error. The genes are TRBV7-7 and TRBJ2-5, with D possibly being TRBD1 (6 bases). From germline, CDR1 is SSHAT and CDR2 FNYEAQ (reference sequence). The CDR3 sequence is 16 residues long. The DNA of the CDR3 is TGTGCTAGCAGCTTAGGGTCATGGCAGGGGCGGGAGACCCAGTACTTC. Its translation is CASSLGSWQGRETQYF.

The rearrangement joins TRBV19 to TRBJ2-7; the match to TRBD2 covers 9 bases. Germline assignment: CDR1 LNHDA and CDR2 SQIVND (reference sequence). V shed 6 bases, J shed 8 bases, and the junction held 11 bases outside the gene matches. The length of the CDR3 is 14 residues. Here the CDR3 reads CASRPAGGPYQQYF. The CDR3 nucleotides are TGTGCCAGTAGACCAGCGGGGGGACCTTATCAGCAGTACTTC.

This chain joins TRBV20-1 and TRBJ2-7, with TRBD2 matching over 10 bases. Germline loops: CDR1 DFQATT, CDR2 SNEGSKA (reference sequence). V dropped 3 bases and J dropped 11; count of bases not matched to a gene: 10. The CDR3 totals 13 residues. CDR3 amino acids: CSASASGSSGEYF. CDR3 coding DNA: TGCAGTGCTAGTGCTAGCGGGAGTTCCGGGGAGTACTTC.